Listed here are 2 T cell receptor beta chains from one sample, sequenced in a study of T-cell memory formation after mild COVID-19. TCRdb re-derived calls from the 5' RACE reads in MiXCR, one entry per CDR3 protein. The sample records roughly 510,000 distinct CDR3 sequences, roughly 17% being singletons. Sequenced material: PBMCs or a T cell subset sorted from them (not recorded which). The receptor set was obtained from an adult woman who had mild COVID-19 (a few samples of this study predate the infection). Cell type and time point are not known.

This chain connects TRBV13 to TRBJ2-5; possible D gene TRBD1, 6 bases. Trimming removed 0 bases at V and 5 bases at J, with 13 bases between. The germline V gene has CDR1 PRHDT and CDR2 FYEKMQ (reference sequence). The CDR3 length is 15 residues. The CDR3 loop is CASSLGRTAKETQYF. The CDR3 DNA follows: TGTGCCAGCAGCTTAGGCCGGACAGCGAAGGAGACCCAGTACTTC.

This clonotype was seen more than once but under ten times. The chain uses TRBV6-6 and TRBJ2-7; TRBD2 aligns across 12 bases. The CDR3 is made up of 15 amino acids. The J segment lost 3 bases and the V segment lost 6 bases, leaving 6 bases of the junction unmatched. The germline V gene has CDR1 MNHNY and CDR2 SVGAGI (reference sequence). The CDR3 sequence is CASSSPGLAGYEQYF. The CDR3 DNA reads as TGTGCCAGCAGCTCGCCGGGACTAGCGGGCTACGAGCAGTACTTC.